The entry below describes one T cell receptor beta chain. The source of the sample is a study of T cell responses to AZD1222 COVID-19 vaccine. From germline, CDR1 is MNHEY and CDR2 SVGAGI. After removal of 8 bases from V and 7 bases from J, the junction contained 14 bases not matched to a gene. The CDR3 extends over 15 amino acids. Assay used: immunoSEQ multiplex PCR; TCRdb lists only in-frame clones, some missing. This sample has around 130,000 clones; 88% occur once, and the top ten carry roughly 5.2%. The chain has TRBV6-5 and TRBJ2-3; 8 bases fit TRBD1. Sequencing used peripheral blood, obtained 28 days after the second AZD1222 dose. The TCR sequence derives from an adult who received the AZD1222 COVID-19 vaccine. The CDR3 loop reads CASQGQGPGGNTQYF. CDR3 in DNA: TGTGCCAGCCAAGGACAGGGCCCGGGTGGAAATACGCAGTATTTT.